This entry describes one T cell receptor beta chain. Its antigen is still unknown. This entry belongs to a study of cytomegalovirus exposure and HLA in healthy donors. Study-level background: HLA-typed donors contributed about 85 million unique TCRs, which were held in an early data release. Study results and caveats: CMV serostatus was the sole immune exposure information available. Most of the TCR beta V segments (in an earlier analysis) were productive either about 87% or about 30% of the time.

PCR amplification relied on 60 Vbeta primers (plus 13 Jbeta primers). In the original analysis: The count from a later analysis was roughly 80 million unique TCR beta chains, 9.5 million to 11 million of them shared. TCRdb's copy holds only in-frame clones and misses some; the assay was immunoSEQ multiplex PCR. Clone size and the V and J calls come from that table; the DNA yielded D and trimming. This sample has about 62,000 clones; 80% to 90% occur once, and the top ten carry approximately 1.5%. Sequences were obtained from PBMCs. The receptor was isolated from a man younger than 35 in good health and CMV-seronegative.

CDR3: CASSVTGTGGNQPQHF. CDR3 DNA: TGTGCCAGCAGCGTAACCGGGACAGGGGGCAATCAGCCCCAGCATTTT. The rearrangement links TRBV9 to TRBJ1-5; TRBD1 aligns across 10 bases. The CDR3 is made up of 16 amino acids. Germline trimming cut 1 base from V and 2 bases from J; bases unmatched to any gene: 3. CDR1 SGDLS and CDR2 YYNGEE come from the germline V gene.